This TCR beta chain was profiled in a study of T cells in tuberculosis. Whole-study context: In South Africa, adults with active tuberculosis were compared with IGRA-negative and latently infected IGRA-positive adolescents.

Study-wide results and limits: Active tuberculosis cases were adults; controls were adolescents. Active tuberculosis alpha repertoires lay closer to GMM-specific TCRs than controls'.

The CDR3 runs to 13 residues. Trimming pared 6 bases from V and 1 base from J, leaving 9 bases between. Germline V gene sequence: CDR1 MNHNS, CDR2 SASEGT. Measured with immunoSEQ multiplex PCR; TCRdb has only the in-frame clones, and not every one. The data show about 37,000 clones, about 94% seen once. This clone has a single count. Its specificity is not known. Sequenced material: PBMCs. The TCR comes from a donor aged 10 to 29 with latent tuberculosis or without tuberculosis infection. Some clones in this sample may be carry-over from other donors' samples. This sequence joins TRBV6-1 and TRBJ2-5, with TRBD1 as a possible D gene (6 bases). DNA for the CDR3: TGTGCCAGCAGCCAGGGGCTCCAAGAGACCCAGTACTTC. This translates into CASSQGLQETQYF.